The text below deals with one TCR beta chain. What it binds is not known. Germline V gene lookup returns CDR1 MNHEY and CDR2 SVGAGI. V lost 2 bases to trimming and J lost 8 bases; unmatched junction nucleotides: 8. The CDR3 has 15 residues. Some clones are missing from TCRdb's copy, which holds only in-frame ones; the method was immunoSEQ multiplex PCR. The sample lists under 80,000 clones, about 81% seen once, with roughly 0.9% in the top ten. This record comes from a study of memory CD4+ T cells and cytomegalovirus serostatus. Single viable CD3+CD4+CD8-CD45RO+ cells were sorted as the memory CD4+ T cells. Serum IgG to CMV pp150, pp28, p38 and p52 defined serostatus. Findings and caveats of the study: About 40% of the roughly 160 known CMV-associated TCRbeta sequences appeared in CD4+ memory. A US-trained random forest predicted CMV serostatus with median AUC around 0.92. The CMV-associated TCR signature appears largely within the CD4+ memory repertoire.

This chain joins TRBV6-5 and TRBJ1-2, with 10 bases identical to TRBD1. The TCR originated in an adult in good health and CMV-seronegative. The source material was memory CD4+ T cells from blood. The CDR3 nucleotides read TGTGCCAGCAGTTACGGCGGGACAGGGGATGGGGGCTACACCTTC. Amino acids: CASSYGGTGDGGYTF.